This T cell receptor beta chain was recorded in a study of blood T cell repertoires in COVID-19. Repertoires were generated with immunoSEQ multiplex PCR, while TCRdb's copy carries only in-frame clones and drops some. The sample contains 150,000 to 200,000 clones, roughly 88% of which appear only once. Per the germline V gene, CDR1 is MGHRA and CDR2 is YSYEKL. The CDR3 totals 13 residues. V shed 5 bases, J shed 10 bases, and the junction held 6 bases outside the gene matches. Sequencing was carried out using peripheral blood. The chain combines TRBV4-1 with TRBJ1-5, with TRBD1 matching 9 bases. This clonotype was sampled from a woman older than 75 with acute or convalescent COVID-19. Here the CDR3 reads CASSIRDREPQHF. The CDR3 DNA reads TGCGCCAGCAGCATTCGGGACAGGGAACCCCAGCATTTT.